This T cell receptor (beta chain) appears in the sequencing data of a study of blood T cell repertoires in COVID-19. Study-wide context: Specimens from acute and convalescent COVID-19 originated in the United States, Italy and Spain. Sample material is recorded as cDNA or gDNA derived from T cells, B-cell-depleted T cells, or PBMCs.

Profiled with immunoSEQ multiplex PCR; TCRdb holds only in-frame clones, not every one. The sample lists around 300,000 clones, roughly 90% occurring once. CDR3 length equals 18 residues. Germline lookup yields CDR1 WNHNN and CDR2 SYGVQD (reference sequence). Unmatched junction bases numbered 15, after V lost 2 bases and J lost 2 bases. The chain carries TRBV10-1 and TRBJ2-7, with 7 nucleotides matching TRBD1. Specimen: peripheral blood. This sequence originates from a man aged 18 to 30 with active or convalescent COVID-19. The CDR3 region has the DNA TGCGCCAGCAGTGAGGCGACCGGGACAGCTCACAACCCCTACGAGCAGTACTTC. Translation: CASSEATGTAHNPYEQYF.